One sample yielded the 13 T cell receptor beta chains listed below, sequenced in a study of cytomegalovirus exposure and HLA in healthy donors (TCRdb year 2017). The library was prepared using the immunoSEQ multiplex PCR assay. For the multiplex PCR, a mixture combining 60 forward primers for TCR Vbeta segments and 13 reverse primers for TCR Jbeta segments was used. The source is immuneACCESS, and TCRdb retained only in-frame sequences with V and J called. Part of the clones is not carried over; for the studies checked, unresolved V genes explain less than half of this, and the remainder is unexplained. In all, the sample holds some 110,000 clones, and 10% of those were seen once. The ten largest clones add up to roughly 5% of the sample. Specimen: PBMCs. The source of these receptors is a man aged 35-49 years in good health and CMV-seropositive.

The gene calls are TRBV7-9 and TRBJ2-5; 10 positions agree with TRBD1. The J call is in doubt because the DNA end fits TRBJ2-7 better. The CDR3 runs 14 residues. Germline-derived CDR1 and CDR2 are SEHNR and FQNEAQ (reference sequence). CDR3 nucleotides: TGTGCCAGCAGCGCGGGACAGGGGAACTACGAGCAGTACTTC. It encodes CASSAGQGNYEQYF.

This clone has only a few counts. This chain uses TRBV7-9 with TRBJ2-3; D gene uncertain. In germline, CDR1 is SEHNR, CDR2 FQNEAQ (reference sequence). V lost 5 bases and J 4 bases, leaving 10 bases between the germline ends. The CDR3 loop spans 13 amino acids. CDR3 sequence (DNA): TGTGCCAGCAGCCCCCCGTTCCCAGATACGCAGTATTTT. This translates into CASSPPFPDTQYF.

This clone has more than one count but fewer than ten. The J gene is TRBJ2-3, the V gene TRBV7-3, with 7 bases identical to TRBD2. V trimming: 1 base; J trimming: 3 bases; junction bases outside the gene matches: 7. Germline V gives CDR1 SGHTA, CDR2 FQGTGA. The CDR3 runs 16 residues. In DNA form, the CDR3 reads TGTGCCAGCAGCTTAAACTCGGCGGGAGTTACAGATACGCAGTATTTT. It codes for CASSLNSAGVTDTQYF.

This clone was counted only a few times. The DNA for the CDR3 is TGTGCCAGCTCACCTTTGGACAGGGGGACAGGGGATACGCAGTATTTT. It codes for CASSPLDRGTGDTQYF. The V gene is TRBV18, the J gene TRBJ2-3; 10 positions agree with TRBD1. CDR3 length: 16 amino acids. With V trimmed by 3 bases and J by 6 bases, 9 bases remained unmatched. Looked up from germline, CDR1 is KGHSH and CDR2 is LQKENI.

V usage is TRBV19 and J usage is TRBJ1-4, with TRBD1 matching over 7 bases. The germline V gene encodes CDR1 LNHDA and CDR2 SQIVND (reference sequence). V shed 4 bases, J shed 7 bases, and the junction held 6 bases outside the gene matches. The length of the CDR3 is 14 residues. In DNA, the CDR3 is TGTGCCAGTAGTAGCCGACAGGGCGTTGAAAAACTGTTTTTT. This sequence encodes CASSSRQGVEKLFF.

The chain couples TRBV11-3 to TRBJ2-1; D is unresolved. Trimming stripped 5 bases from V and 8 bases from J, with 7 bases between. This CDR3 contains 11 residues. The V gene's germline CDR1 is SGHNT and CDR2 YENEEA. The CDR3, as DNA: TGTGCCAGCAGCCCACTATATGAGCAGTTCTTC. Protein sequence: CASSPLYEQFF.

The gene calls are TRBV2 and TRBJ2-2; D is possibly TRBD1 (5 bases). V lost 3 bases and J lost 3, with 11 bases in between. CDR1 SNHLY and CDR2 FYNNEI come from the germline V gene. The CDR3 is 15 residues long. The CDR3 bases are TGTGCCAGCAGTGATGAGCAGGGTGACACCGGGGAGCTGTTTTTT. Its translation: CASSDEQGDTGELFF. The full variable domain, in which reference TRBV2 and TRBJ2-2 provide the parts outside the CDR3, is EPEVTQTPSHQVTQMGQEVILRCVPISNHLYFYWYRQILGQKVEFLVSFYNNEISEKSEIFDDQFSVERPDGSNFTLKIRSTKLEDSAMYFCASSDEQGDTGELFFGEGSRLTVL.

This clone was seen more than once but under ten times. In DNA form, the CDR3 reads TGCAGCGTTGTCCCTTTGGGGGCGAGGGGCTACACCTTC. Encoded protein: CSVVPLGARGYTF. The rearrangement uses TRBV29-1 and TRBJ1-2, with TRBD1 as a possible D gene (6 bases). The V end lost 4 bases, the J end lost 8 bases, and 17 bases lay between the germline ends. CDR3 length: 13 amino acids. The germline V gene has CDR1 SQVTM and CDR2 ANQGSEA. Based on the CDR3 plus reference TRBV29-1 and TRBJ1-2, the full variable domain is SAVISQKPSRDICQRGTSLTIQCQVDSQVTMMFWYRQQPGQSLTLIATANQGSEATYESGFVIDKFPISRPNLTFSTLTVSNMSPEDSSIYLCSVVPLGARGYTFGSGTRLTVV.

The V gene is TRBV28, the J gene TRBJ2-1, with TRBD2 as a possible D gene (6 bases). Germline V CDR1 and CDR2: MDHEN, SYDVKM. The CDR3 is 14 amino acids. V gave up 1 base and J gave up 6 bases, with 10 bases separating them. CDR3 DNA: TGTGCCAGCAGTTTATCAGCCGGGAGCAATGAGCAGTTCTTC. This gives the protein CASSLSAGSNEQFF.

The chain has TRBV28 and TRBJ2-7; D ambiguous. CDR1 and CDR2 (germline): MDHEN, SYDVKM. Trimming pared 4 bases from V and 1 base from J, leaving 8 bases between. This CDR3 has 13 amino acids. The DNA for the CDR3 is TGTGCCAGCAGTTCTCCTCGGTCCTACGAGCAGTACTTC. This codes for CASSSPRSYEQYF.

This clone was seen more than once but under ten times. The conserved phenylalanine or tryptophan is not found at the CDR3 terminus, so this likely reflects a read error. The limits of the CDR3 on the DNA are not certain, so only TCRdb's listed CDR3 is given. V is TRBV25-1 and J is TRBJ2-7; the D segment call TRBD2 is taken from the table without a DNA check. The CDR3 spans 12 amino acids, including both terminal residues. Germline V gene sequence: CDR1 MGHDK, CDR2 SYGVNS. This CDR3 reads CASSESLYEKYL.

Worth noting for this clone: The missing conserved phenylalanine or tryptophan at the end of this CDR3 makes a read error likely. V gene TRBV28 combines with J gene TRBJ1-2; a weak D match, TRBD1 (5 bases). Germline loops: CDR1 MDHEN, CDR2 SYDVKM. V was cut by 6 bases and J by 7 bases, with 12 bases left in between. The CDR3 is 12 residues long. Written as DNA, the CDR3 is TGTGCCAGCAGCGGAGGGGCAAGTGGCTACACCGTC. It specifies CASSGGASGYTV.

This clone was recorded a few times. The rearrangement joins TRBV6-5 to TRBJ1-2, with TRBD1 matching 7 bases. Germline loops: CDR1 MNHEY, CDR2 SVGAGI. The CDR3 has 13 amino acids. Trimming removed 8 bases from V and 3 bases from J; junction bases left unmatched: 6. As DNA, the CDR3 is TGTGCCAGCCGATGGACAGGAGACTATGGCTACACCTTC. It specifies CASRWTGDYGYTF.